Sequencing of this T cell receptor beta chain was carried out in a study of regulatory T cells in long-lasting Graves disease. The CDR3 has 16 residues. Per germline, CDR1 SGHRS and CDR2 YFSETQ. Trimming cost V 0 bases and J 3 bases; bases outside gene matches: 4. Specified time point: newly diagnosed GD, antithyroid drugs for less than 3 months. RNA isolated from PBMCs was used to make the TCR library. Ten or more counts support this clonotype. For TCR beta, libraries came from iRepertoire HTBI primers and Arm-PCR of CDR3 regions. A single record per CDR3 protein comes from TCRdb applying MiXCR to the multiplex PCR reads. The sample contains more than 400,000 distinct CDR3 sequences, about a sixth of which appear only once. The same data also went into a second study, on T cells in Graves' hyperthyroidism and ophthalmopathy.

The specimen comprised peripheral blood mononuclear cells (PBMCs), sampled at new diagnosis, from a patient treated with antithyroid drugs. The chain combines TRBV5-1 with TRBJ2-1, with 9 bases lining up with TRBD2. This TCR was recovered from a man aged 35-49 years with Graves disease. CDR3 bases: TGCGCCAGCAGCTTGGTTGATAGCGGGGGCTACAATGAGCAGTTCTTC. Translated: CASSLVDSGGYNEQFF.